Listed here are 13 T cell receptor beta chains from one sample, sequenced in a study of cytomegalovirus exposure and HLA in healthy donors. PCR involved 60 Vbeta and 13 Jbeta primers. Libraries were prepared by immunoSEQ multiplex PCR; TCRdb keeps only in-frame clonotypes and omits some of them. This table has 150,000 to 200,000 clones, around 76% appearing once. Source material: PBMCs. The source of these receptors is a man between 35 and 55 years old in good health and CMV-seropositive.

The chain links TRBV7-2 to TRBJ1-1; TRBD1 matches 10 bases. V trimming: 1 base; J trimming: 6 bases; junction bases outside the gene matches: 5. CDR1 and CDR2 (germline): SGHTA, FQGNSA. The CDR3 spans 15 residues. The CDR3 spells CASSLVGTGASEAFF. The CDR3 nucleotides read TGTGCCAGCAGCTTAGTGGGGACAGGGGCTTCTGAAGCTTTCTTT.

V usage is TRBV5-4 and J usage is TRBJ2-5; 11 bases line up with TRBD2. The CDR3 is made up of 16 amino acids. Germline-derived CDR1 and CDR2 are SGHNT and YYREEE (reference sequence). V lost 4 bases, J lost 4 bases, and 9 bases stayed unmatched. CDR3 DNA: TGTGCCAGCAGCCTCCCTAGCGGGGGGCCGGGAGAGACCCAGTACTTC. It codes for CASSLPSGGPGETQYF.

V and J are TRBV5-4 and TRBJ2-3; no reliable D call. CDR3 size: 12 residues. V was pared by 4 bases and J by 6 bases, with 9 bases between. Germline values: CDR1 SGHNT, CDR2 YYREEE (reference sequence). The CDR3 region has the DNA TGTGCCAGCAGCATTTCGCAGGATACGCAGTATTTT. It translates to CASSISQDTQYF.

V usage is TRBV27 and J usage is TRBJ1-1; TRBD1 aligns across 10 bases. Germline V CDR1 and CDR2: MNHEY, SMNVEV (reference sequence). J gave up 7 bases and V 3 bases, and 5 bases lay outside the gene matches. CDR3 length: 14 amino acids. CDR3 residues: CASSFQDRGFEAFF. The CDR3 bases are TGTGCCAGCAGTTTCCAGGACAGGGGGTTTGAAGCTTTCTTT.

The CDR3 nucleotides read TGTGCCAGCAGCCAGGGTAGAGGACAGGCGGACTATGGCTACACCTTC. Translating it yields CASSQGRGQADYGYTF. The chain is built from TRBV4-2 and TRBJ1-2; TRBD1 agrees at 7 bases. This CDR3 contains 16 residues. Germline lookup yields CDR1 LGHNA and CDR2 YNFKEQ. V trimming: 3 bases; J trimming: 3 bases; junction bases outside the gene matches: 10.

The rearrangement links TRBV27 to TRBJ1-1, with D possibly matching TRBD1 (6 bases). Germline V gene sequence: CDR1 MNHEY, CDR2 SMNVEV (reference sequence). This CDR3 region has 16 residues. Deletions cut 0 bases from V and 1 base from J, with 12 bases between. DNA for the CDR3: TGTGCCAGCAGTTTATCTCCCATACAGGGGAACACTGAAGCTTTCTTT. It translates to CASSLSPIQGNTEAFF.

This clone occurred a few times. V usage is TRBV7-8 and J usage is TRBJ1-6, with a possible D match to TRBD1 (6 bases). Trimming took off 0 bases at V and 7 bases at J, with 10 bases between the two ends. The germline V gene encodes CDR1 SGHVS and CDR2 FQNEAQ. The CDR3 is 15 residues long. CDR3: CASSLAPGQNSPLHF. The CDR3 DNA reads TGTGCCAGCAGCTTAGCGCCGGGACAAAATTCACCCCTCCACTTT.

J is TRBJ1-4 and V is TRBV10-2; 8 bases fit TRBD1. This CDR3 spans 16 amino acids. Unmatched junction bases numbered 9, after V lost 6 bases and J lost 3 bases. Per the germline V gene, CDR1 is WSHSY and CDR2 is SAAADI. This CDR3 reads CASRGSTGGANEKLFF. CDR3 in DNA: TGCGCCAGCAGGGGGTCAACAGGGGGGGCTAATGAAAAACTGTTTTTT.

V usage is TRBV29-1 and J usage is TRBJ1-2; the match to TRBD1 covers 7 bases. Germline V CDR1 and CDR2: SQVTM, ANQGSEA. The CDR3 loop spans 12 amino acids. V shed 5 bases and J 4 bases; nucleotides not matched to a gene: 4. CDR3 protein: CSVLPGGYGYTF. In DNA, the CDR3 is TGCAGCGTTCTACCAGGGGGCTATGGCTACACCTTC.

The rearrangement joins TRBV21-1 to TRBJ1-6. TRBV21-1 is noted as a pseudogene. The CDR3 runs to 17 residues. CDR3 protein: CASISGGSKASSSPLHF. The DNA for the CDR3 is TGTGCCAGCATCAGCGGGGGGTCTAAGGCCTCCTCTTCACCCCTCCACTTT.

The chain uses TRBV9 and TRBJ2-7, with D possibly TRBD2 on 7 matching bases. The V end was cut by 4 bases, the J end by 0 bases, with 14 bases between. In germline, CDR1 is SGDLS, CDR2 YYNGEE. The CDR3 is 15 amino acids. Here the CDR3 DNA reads TGTGCCAGCAGCACTCGCGGGGGCGCCTCCTACGAGCAGTACTTC. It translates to CASSTRGGASYEQYF.

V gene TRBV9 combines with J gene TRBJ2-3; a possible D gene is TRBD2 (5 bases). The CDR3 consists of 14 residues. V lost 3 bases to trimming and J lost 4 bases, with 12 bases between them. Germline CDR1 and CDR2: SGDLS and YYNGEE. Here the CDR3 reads CASSGSGGPDTQYF. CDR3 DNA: TGTGCCAGCAGCGGCAGCGGTGGTCCAGATACGCAGTATTTT.

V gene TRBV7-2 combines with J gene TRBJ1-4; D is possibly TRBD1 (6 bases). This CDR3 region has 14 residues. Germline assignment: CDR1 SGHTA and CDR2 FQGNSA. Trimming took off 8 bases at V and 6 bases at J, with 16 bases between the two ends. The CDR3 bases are TGTGCCAGCGCTGAACGGGACACCGATGAAAAACTGTTTTTT. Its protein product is CASAERDTDEKLFF.